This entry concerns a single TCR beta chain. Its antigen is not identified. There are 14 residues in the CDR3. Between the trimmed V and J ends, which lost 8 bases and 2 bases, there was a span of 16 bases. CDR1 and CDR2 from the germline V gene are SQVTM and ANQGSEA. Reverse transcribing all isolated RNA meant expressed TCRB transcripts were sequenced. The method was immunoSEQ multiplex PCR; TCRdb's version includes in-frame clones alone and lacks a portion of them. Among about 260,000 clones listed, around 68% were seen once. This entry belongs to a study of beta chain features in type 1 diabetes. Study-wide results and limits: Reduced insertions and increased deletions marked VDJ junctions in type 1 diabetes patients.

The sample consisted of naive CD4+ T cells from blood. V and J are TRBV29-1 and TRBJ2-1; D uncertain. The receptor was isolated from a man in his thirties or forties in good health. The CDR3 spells CSSRRSFAYNEQFF. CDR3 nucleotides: TGCAGCTCCCGAAGGAGTTTCGCCTACAATGAGCAGTTCTTC.